This entry lists 10 T cell receptor beta chains sequenced from one sample in a study of blood T cell repertoires in COVID-19. Only in-frame clones appear in the TCRdb table, and some are missing; sequencing was by immunoSEQ multiplex PCR. The sample consists of just under 85,000 clones, around 87% of them appearing once. Sequencing was performed on peripheral blood. The receptors come from a man older than 75 with active or convalescent COVID-19.

V and J are TRBV25-1 and TRBJ1-2; tentatively, D is TRBD1 (5 bases). The CDR3 loop spans 14 amino acids. CDR1 is MGHDK and CDR2 is SYGVNS in the germline V gene. The V and J ends lost 3 bases and 3 bases respectively, with 11 bases between them. DNA of the CDR3: TGTGCCAGCAGTGAGGGGGGGAGATACTATGGCTACACCTTC. The encoded protein is CASSEGGRYYGYTF.

The chain recombines TRBV12-3 or TRBV12-4 with TRBJ1-1; D uncertain. Trimming stripped 3 bases from V and 5 bases from J, with 4 bases between. The CDR3 loop spans 11 amino acids. The CDR3 coding sequence is TGTGCCAGCAGTTTCACTACTGAAGCTTTCTTT. This codes for CASSFTTEAFF.

The V gene is TRBV6-5, the J gene TRBJ2-7, with 11 bases aligning to TRBD2. Unmatched junction bases numbered 10, after V lost 6 bases and J lost 6 bases. Germline CDR1 and CDR2: MNHEY and SVGAGI. The CDR3 sequence is 15 residues long. CDR3: CASRDLLAGVGEQYV. Written as DNA, the CDR3 is TGTGCCAGCAGGGACCTACTAGCGGGAGTTGGCGAGCAGTACGTC.

In this sample, this clone turned up a few times. The chain joins TRBV19 to TRBJ1-4, with D uncertain. The CDR3 runs to 13 residues. The germline CDR1 and CDR2 sequences are LNHDA and SQIVND (reference sequence). The V end lost 4 bases, the J end lost 8 bases, and 11 bases lay between the germline ends. For the CDR3, the DNA is TGTGCCAGTAGTACGACCCGGGGAGAAAAACTGTTTTTT. This encodes CASSTTRGEKLFF.

V gene TRBV3-1 (or the pseudogene TRBV3-2) combines with J gene TRBJ2-1; TRBD1 is a possible D gene (5 bases). The ends were cut back, 1 base at V and 3 bases at J, with 19 bases in the middle. Germline CDR1 and CDR2: LGHDT and YNNKEL (reference sequence). The CDR3 covers 18 residues. This chain's CDR3 is CASSQVGRGWGIYNEQFF. The CDR3 bases are TGTGCCAGCAGCCAAGTAGGAAGGGGTTGGGGAATCTACAATGAGCAGTTCTTC.

This chain joins TRBV19 and TRBJ1-2; no clear D gene. CDR1 and CDR2 (germline): LNHDA, SQIVND (reference sequence). The V gene lost 3 bases and the J gene lost 8 bases, with 10 bases spanning the gap. The CDR3 contains 12 residues. CDR3: CASSMEVAGYTF. The DNA for the CDR3 is TGTGCCAGTAGTATGGAGGTAGCCGGCTACACCTTC. The full variable domain, rest sourced from reference TRBV19 and TRBJ1-2, is DGGITQSPKYLFRKEGQNVTLSCEQNLNHDAMYWYRQDPGQGLRLIYYSQIVNDFQKGDIAEGYSVSREKKESFPLTVTSAQKNPTAFYLCASSMEVAGYTFGSGTRLTVV.

This clone was seen only a few times. V usage is TRBV1 and J usage is TRBJ2-4; the table assigns TRBD2, which was not confirmed against the DNA. TRBV1 is deemed a pseudogene. The CDR3 is 19 residues long. Written as DNA, the CDR3 is TGCACCAGCAGCCAAGAGCGGCTAGCGGGGACCCTAGCCAAAAACATTCAGTACTTC. The encoded protein is CTSSQERLAGTLAKNIQYF.

The rearrangement links TRBV19 to TRBJ1-5, with D uncertain. The CDR3 consists of 14 residues. Trimming removed 1 base from V and 2 bases from J, with 6 bases in between. Germline V lookup: CDR1 LNHDA, CDR2 SQIVND (reference sequence). The CDR3 loop reads CASSIAEGNQPQHF. Written as DNA, the CDR3 is TGTGCCAGTAGTATAGCCGAGGGCAATCAGCCCCAGCATTTT. Full variable domain (rest looked up from reference TRBV19 and TRBJ1-5): DGGITQSPKYLFRKEGQNVTLSCEQNLNHDAMYWYRQDPGQGLRLIYYSQIVNDFQKGDIAEGYSVSREKKESFPLTVTSAQKNPTAFYLCASSIAEGNQPQHFGDGTRLSIL.

This chain joins TRBV3-1 (or the pseudogene TRBV3-2) and TRBJ2-5; 10 bases map to TRBD2. This CDR3 is built from 15 residues. The germline V gene encodes CDR1 LGHDT and CDR2 YNNKEL (reference sequence). Germline trimming cut 2 bases from V and 3 bases from J; bases unmatched to any gene: 3. CDR3 nucleotides: TGTGCCAGCAGCCAAATACTAGCGGGGAAAGAGACCCAGTACTTC. This sequence encodes CASSQILAGKETQYF.

This clone was counted at least ten times. The chain links TRBV6-5 to TRBJ2-3; TRBD2 agrees at 12 bases. Losses at the gene ends were 5 bases for V and 2 bases for J; bases not matched to a gene: 2. There are 15 residues in the CDR3. Germline CDR1 is MNHEY and CDR2 is SVGAGI. The CDR3 DNA is TGTGCCAGCAGTCGACTAGCGGGAGACACAGATACGCAGTATTTT. Translating it yields CASSRLAGDTDTQYF.